This T cell receptor (beta chain) comes out of a study of blood T cell repertoires in COVID-19. On the study more broadly: Samples of COVID-19 (acute and convalescent) were obtained from the United States, Italy and Spain.

How the authors handled the data: How many nucleated cells were present was estimated from reference gene primer amplification. Produced via immunoSEQ multiplex PCR; TCRdb's table is partial and in-frame only. V and J calls and clone size are those listed in that table; D and trimming were worked out from the DNA. The table lists 100,000 or so clones, about 72% of them singletons, with around 9.6% in the top ten. Germline V gives CDR1 MNHEY, CDR2 SVGEGT. Between the trimmed V and J ends, which lost 2 bases and 3 bases, there was a span of 16 bases. CDR3 length: 16 amino acids. Sequenced material: peripheral blood. V is TRBV6-2 or TRBV6-3 and J is TRBJ2-5; D is possibly TRBD1 (6 bases). This TCR derives from a man aged 60 to 69 with active or convalescent COVID-19. CDR3 sequence reads: CASSYPSKPGEETQYF. CDR3 DNA sequence: TGTGCCAGCAGTTACCCCTCGAAACCAGGGGAAGAGACCCAGTACTTC.